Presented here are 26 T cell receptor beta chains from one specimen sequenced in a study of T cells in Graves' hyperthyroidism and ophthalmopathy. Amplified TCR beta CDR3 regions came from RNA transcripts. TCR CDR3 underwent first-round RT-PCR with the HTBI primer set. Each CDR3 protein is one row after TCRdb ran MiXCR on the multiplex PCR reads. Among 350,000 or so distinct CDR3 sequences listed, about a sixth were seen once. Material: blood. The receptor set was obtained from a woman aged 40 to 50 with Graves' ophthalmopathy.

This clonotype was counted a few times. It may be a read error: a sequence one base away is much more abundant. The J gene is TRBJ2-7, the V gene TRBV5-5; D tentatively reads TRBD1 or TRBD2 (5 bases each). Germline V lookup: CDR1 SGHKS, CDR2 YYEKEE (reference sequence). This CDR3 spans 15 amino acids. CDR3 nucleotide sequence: TGTGTCAGCAGCTTGGGACGGCCACCAATCTACGAGCAGTACTTC. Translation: CVSSLGRPPIYEQYF.

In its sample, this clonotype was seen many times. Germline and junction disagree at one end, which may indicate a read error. The CDR3 loop reads CASSDVPGHQKSGF. Written as DNA, the CDR3 is TGTGCCAGCAGCGACGTCCCGGGACATCAAAAGTCTGGCTTC. The rearrangement uses TRBV28 and TRBJ2-7; D is perhaps TRBD1 (6 bases). The germline CDR1 and CDR2 sequences are MDHEN and SYDVKM. There are 14 residues in the CDR3.

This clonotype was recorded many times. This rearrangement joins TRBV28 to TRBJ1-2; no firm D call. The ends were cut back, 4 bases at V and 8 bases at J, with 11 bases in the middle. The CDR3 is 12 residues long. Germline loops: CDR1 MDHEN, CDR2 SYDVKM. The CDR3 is CASSSGALGYTF. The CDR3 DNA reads TGTGCCAGCAGTTCAGGAGCTTTGGGCTACACCTTC.

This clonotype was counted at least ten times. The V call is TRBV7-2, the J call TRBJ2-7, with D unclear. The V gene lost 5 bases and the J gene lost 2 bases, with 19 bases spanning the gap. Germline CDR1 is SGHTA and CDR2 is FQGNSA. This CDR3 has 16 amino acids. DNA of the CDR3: TGTGCCAGCAGCCGACCCCATTTCGTCGTCACCTACGAGCAGTACTTC. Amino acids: CASSRPHFVVTYEQYF.

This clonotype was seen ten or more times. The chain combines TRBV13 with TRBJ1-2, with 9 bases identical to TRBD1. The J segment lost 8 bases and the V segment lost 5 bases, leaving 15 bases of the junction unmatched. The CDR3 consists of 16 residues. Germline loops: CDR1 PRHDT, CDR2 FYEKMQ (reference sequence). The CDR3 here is CASSPTPSTGGWGYTF. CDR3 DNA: TGTGCCAGCAGCCCGACACCTTCGACAGGGGGATGGGGCTACACCTTC.

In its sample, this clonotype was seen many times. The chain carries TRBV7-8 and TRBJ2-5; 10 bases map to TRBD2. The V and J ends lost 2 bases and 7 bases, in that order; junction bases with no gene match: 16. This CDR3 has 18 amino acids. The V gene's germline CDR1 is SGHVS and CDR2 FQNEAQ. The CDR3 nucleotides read TGTGCCAGCAGCTTAAGTTGGACTAGCGGTGGCTCCGGGAGGACCCAGTACTTC. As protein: CASSLSWTSGGSGRTQYF.

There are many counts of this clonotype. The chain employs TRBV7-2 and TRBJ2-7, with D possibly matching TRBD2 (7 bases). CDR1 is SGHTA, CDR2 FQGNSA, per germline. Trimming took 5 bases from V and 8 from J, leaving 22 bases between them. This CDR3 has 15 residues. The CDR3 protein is CASSPRGGVTLKQYF. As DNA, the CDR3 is TGTGCCAGCAGCCCCCGAGGGGGGGTGACTCTCAAGCAGTACTTC.

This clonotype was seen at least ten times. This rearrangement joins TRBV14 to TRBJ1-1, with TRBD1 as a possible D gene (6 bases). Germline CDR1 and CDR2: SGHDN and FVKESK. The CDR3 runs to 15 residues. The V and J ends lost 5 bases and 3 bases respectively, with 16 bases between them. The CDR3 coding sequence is TGTGCCAGCAGCGGACCGGGGGGCGAGTACACTGAAGCTTTCTTT. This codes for CASSGPGGEYTEAFF.

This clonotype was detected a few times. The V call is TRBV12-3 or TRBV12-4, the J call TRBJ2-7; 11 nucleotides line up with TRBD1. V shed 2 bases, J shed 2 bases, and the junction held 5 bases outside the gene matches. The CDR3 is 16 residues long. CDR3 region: CASSLQGTGGTYEQYF. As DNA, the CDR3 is TGTGCCAGCAGTTTACAAGGGACAGGGGGGACCTACGAGCAGTACTTC.

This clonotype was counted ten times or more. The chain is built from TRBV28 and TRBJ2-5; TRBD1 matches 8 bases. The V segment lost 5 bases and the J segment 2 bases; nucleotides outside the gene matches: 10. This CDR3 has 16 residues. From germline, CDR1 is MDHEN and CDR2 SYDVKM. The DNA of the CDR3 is TGTGCCAGCAGTGCTTCCGGGACAGGCTCTCAAGAGACCCAGTACTTC. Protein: CASSASGTGSQETQYF.

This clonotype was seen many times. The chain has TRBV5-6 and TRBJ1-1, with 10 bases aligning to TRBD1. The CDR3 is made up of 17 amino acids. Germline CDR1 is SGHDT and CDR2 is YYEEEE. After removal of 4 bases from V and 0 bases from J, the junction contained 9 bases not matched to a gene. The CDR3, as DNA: TGTGCCAGCAGCCAGGCCGGACAGGGGGTCCTGAACACTGAAGCTTTCTTT. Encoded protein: CASSQAGQGVLNTEAFF.

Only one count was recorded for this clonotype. The CDR3 loop is CASSTGTMGSLHF. CDR3 DNA sequence: TGTGCCAGCAGCACCGGGACCATGGGCTCCCTCCACTTT. J is TRBJ1-6 and V is TRBV6-4, with D maybe TRBD1 (5 bases). Trimming left V 6 bases short and J 14 bases short, with 17 bases between. This CDR3 region has 13 residues. Germline V CDR1 and CDR2: MRHNA, SNTAGT.

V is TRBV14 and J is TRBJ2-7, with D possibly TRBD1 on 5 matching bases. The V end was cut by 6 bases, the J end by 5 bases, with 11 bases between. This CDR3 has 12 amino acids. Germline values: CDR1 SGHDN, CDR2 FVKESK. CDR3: CASSPTVNEQYF. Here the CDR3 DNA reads TGTGCCAGCAGTCCGACAGTCAACGAGCAGTACTTC.

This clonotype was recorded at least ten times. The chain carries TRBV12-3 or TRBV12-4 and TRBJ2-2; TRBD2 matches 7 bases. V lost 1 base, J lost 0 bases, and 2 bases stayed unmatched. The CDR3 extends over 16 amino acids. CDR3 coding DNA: TGTGCCAGCAGTTTAGTTAGCGGGTCGAACACCGGGGAGCTGTTTTTT. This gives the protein CASSLVSGSNTGELFF.

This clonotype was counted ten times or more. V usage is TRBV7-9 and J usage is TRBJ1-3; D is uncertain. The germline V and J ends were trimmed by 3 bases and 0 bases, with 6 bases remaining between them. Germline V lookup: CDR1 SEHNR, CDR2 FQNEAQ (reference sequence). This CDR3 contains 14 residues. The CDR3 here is CASSLANSGNTIYF. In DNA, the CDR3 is TGTGCCAGCAGCTTGGCCAACTCTGGAAACACCATATATTTT.

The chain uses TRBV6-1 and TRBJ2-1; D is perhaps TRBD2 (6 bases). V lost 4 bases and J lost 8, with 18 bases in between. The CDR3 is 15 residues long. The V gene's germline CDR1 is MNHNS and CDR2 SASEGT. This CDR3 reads CASSAQGGGGDEQFF. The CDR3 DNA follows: TGTGCCAGCAGTGCCCAGGGTGGGGGAGGCGATGAGCAGTTCTTC.

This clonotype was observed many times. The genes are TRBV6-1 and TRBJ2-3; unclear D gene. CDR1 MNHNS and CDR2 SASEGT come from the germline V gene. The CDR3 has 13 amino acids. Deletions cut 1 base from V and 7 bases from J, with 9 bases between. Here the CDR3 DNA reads TGTGCCAGCAGTGAAGTTCAGATTAATACGCAGTATTTT. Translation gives CASSEVQINTQYF.

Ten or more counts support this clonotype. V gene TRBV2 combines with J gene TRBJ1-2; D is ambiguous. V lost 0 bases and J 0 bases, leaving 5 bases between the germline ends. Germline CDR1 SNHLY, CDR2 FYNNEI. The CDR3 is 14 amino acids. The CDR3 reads CASSEARTNYGYTF. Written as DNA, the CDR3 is TGTGCCAGCAGTGAAGCAAGAACTAACTATGGCTACACCTTC.

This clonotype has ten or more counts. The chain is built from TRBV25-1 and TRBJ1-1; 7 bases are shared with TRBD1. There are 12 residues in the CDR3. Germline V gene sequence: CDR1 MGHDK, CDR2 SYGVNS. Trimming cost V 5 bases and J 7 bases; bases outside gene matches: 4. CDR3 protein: CASSLYRGEAFF. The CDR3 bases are TGTGCCAGCAGTCTTTACAGGGGTGAAGCTTTCTTT. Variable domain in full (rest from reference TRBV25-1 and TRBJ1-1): EADIYQTPRYLVIGTGKKITLECSQTMGHDKMYWYQQDPGMELHLIHYSYGVNSTEKGDLSSESTVSRIRTEHFPLTLESARPSHTSQYLCASSLYRGEAFFGQGTRLTVV.

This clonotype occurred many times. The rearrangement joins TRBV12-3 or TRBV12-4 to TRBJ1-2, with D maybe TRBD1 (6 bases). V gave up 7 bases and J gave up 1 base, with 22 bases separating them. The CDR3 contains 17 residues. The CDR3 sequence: CASKSLGGLGDNYGYTF. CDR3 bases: TGTGCCAGCAAAAGTTTAGGGGGGTTGGGAGATAACTATGGCTACACCTTC.

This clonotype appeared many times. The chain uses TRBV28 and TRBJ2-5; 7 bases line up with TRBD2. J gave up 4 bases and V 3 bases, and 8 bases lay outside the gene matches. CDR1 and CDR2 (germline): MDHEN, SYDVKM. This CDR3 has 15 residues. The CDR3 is CASSFRRELLETQYF. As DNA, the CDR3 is TGTGCCAGCAGTTTCCGGCGGGAGCTGTTAGAGACCCAGTACTTC.

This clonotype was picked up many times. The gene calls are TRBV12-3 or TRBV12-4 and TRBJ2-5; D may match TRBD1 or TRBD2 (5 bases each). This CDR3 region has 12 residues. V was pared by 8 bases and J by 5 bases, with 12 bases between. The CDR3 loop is CASSGSFETQYF. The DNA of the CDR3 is TGTGCCAGCTCAGGGAGTTTTGAGACCCAGTACTTC.

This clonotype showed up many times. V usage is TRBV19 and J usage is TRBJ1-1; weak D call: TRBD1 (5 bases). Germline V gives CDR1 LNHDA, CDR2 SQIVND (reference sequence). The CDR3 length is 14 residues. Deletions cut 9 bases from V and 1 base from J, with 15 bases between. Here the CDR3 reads CARRATGGNTEAFF. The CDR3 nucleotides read TGTGCCAGACGAGCAACAGGTGGGAACACTGAAGCTTTCTTT. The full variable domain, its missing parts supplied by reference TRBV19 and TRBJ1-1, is DGGITQSPKYLFRKEGQNVTLSCEQNLNHDAMYWYRQDPGQGLRLIYYSQIVNDFQKGDIAEGYSVSREKKESFPLTVTSAQKNPTAFYLCARRATGGNTEAFFGQGTRLTVV.

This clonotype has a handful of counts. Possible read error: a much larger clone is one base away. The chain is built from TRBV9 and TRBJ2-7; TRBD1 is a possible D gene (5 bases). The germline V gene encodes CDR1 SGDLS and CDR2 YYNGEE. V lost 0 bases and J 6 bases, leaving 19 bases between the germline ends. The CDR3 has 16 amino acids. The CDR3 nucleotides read TGTGCCAGCAGCGTAGCTACGACAGCCCTCTATTCCGAGCAGTACTTC. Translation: CASSVATTALYSEQYF. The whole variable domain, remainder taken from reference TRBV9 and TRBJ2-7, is DSGVTQTPKHLITATGQRVTLRCSPRSGDLSVYWYQQSLDQGLQFLIQYYNGEERAKGNILERFSAQQFPDLHSELNLSSLELGDSALYFCASSVATTALYSEQYFGPGTRLTVT.

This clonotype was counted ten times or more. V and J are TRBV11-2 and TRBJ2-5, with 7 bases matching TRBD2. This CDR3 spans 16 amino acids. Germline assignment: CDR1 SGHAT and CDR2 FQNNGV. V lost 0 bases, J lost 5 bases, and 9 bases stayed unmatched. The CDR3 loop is CASSLEGAGVVETQYF. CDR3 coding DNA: TGTGCCAGCAGCTTAGAAGGGGCGGGAGTGGTGGAGACCCAGTACTTC.

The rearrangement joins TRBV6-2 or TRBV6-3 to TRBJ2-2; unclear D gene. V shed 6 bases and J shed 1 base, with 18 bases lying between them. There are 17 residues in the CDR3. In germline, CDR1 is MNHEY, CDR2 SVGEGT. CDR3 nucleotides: TGTGCCAGCAGGGCCTATCCCCTGAACAGGAACACCGGGGAGCTGTTTTTT. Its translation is CASRAYPLNRNTGELFF.